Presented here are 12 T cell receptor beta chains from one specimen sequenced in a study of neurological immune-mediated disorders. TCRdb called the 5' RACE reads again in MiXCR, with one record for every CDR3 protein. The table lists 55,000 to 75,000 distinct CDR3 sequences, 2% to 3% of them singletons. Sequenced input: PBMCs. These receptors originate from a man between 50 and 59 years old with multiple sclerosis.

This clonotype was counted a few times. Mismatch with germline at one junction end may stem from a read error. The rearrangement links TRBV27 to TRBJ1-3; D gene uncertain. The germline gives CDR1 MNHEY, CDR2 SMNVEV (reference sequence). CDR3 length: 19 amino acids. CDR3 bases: TGTGCCAGCAGTTCCCGCGGGCCTCTAGCAAGAGGCTCTGGAAAAACCATATATTTT. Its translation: CASSSRGPLARGSGKTIYF.

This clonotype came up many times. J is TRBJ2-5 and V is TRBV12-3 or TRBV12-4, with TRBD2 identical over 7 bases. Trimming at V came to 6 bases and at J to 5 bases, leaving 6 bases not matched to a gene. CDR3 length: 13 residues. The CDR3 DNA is TGTGCCAGCAGATTATCAGCGGGGGAGACCCAGTACTTC. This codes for CASRLSAGETQYF.

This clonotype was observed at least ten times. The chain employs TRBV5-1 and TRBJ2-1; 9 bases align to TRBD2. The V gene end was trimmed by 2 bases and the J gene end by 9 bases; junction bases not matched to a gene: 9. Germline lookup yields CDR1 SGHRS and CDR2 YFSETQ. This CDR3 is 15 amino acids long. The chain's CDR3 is CASSLSGGNLGEQFF. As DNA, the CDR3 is TGCGCCAGCAGCTTAAGCGGGGGGAATTTGGGTGAGCAGTTCTTC.

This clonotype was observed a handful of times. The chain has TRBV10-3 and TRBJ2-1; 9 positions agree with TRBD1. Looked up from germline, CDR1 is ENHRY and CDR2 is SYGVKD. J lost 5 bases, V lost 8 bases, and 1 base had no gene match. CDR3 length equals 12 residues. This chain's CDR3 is CAIRTGDNEQFF. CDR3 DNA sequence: TGTGCCATCCGGACAGGGGACAATGAGCAGTTCTTC.

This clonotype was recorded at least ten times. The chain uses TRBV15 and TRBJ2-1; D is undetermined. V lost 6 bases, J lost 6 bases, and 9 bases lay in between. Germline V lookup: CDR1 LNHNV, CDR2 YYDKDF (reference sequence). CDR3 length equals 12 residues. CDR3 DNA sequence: TGTGCCACCAGACACAGTCCCAATGAGCAGTTCTTC. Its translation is CATRHSPNEQFF.

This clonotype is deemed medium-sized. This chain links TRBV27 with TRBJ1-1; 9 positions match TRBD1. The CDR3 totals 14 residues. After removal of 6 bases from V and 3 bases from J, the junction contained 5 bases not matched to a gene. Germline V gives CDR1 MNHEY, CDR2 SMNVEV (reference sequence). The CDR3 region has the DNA TGTGCCAGCAGAGAATGGGACAGGGACACTGAAGCTTTCTTT. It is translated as CASREWDRDTEAFF.

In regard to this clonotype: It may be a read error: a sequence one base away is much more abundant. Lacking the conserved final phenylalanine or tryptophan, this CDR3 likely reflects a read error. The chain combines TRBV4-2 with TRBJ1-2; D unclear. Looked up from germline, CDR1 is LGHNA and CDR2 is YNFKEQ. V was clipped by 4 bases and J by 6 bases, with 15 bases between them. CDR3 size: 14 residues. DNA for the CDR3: TGTGCCAGCAGCCCATTTTTAGGGAATGATGGCTACACCTGC. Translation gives CASSPFLGNDGYTC.

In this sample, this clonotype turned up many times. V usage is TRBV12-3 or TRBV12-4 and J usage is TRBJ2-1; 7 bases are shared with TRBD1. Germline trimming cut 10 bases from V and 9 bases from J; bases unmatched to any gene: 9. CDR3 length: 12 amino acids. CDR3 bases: TGTGCCATTAAGAAGACAGGGTCTGAGCAGTTCTTC. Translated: CAIKKTGSEQFF.

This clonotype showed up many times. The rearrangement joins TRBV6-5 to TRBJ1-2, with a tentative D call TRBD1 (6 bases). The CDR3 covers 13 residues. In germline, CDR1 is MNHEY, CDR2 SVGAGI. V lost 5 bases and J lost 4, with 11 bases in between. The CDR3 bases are TGTGCCAGCAGTCCCGGGACACCCTATGGCTACACCTTC. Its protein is CASSPGTPYGYTF.

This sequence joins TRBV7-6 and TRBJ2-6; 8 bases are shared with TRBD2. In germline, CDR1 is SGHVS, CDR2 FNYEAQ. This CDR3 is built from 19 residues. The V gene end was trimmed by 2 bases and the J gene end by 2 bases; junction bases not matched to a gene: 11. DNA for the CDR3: TGTGCCAGCAGCTTATCAATCCTCGGGGGGGCTGCTGGGGCCAACGTCCTGACTTTC. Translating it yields CASSLSILGGAAGANVLTF.

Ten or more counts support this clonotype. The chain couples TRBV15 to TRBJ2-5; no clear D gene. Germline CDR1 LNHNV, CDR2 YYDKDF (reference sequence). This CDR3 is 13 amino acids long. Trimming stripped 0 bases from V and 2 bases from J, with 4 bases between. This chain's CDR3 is CATSRDRQETQYF. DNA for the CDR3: TGTGCCACCAGCAGAGACAGGCAAGAGACCCAGTACTTC.

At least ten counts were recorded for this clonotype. In DNA form, the CDR3 reads TGCGCCAGCAGCGAGGGGGGGAACACTGAAGCTTTCTTT. It translates to CASSEGGNTEAFF. The V and J genes are TRBV5-1 and TRBJ1-1; the D gene is possibly TRBD1 (6 bases). The CDR3 has 13 residues. Germline V lookup: CDR1 SGHRS, CDR2 YFSETQ. Trimming shortened V by 4 bases and J by 1 base, and 8 bases separated the two germline ends.